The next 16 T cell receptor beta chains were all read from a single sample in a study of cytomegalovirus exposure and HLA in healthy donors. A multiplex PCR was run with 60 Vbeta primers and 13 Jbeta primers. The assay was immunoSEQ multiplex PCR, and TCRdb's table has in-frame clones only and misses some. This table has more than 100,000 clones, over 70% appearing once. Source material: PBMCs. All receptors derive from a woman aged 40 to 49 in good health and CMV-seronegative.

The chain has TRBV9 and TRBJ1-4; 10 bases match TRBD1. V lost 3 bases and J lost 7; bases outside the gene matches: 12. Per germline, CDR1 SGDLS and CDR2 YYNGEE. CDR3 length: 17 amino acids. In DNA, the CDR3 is TGTGCCAGCAGCGAAGCACCATCGACAGGGGGCTCTGAAAAACTGTTTTTT. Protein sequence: CASSEAPSTGGSEKLFF. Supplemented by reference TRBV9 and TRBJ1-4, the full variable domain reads DSGVTQTPKHLITATGQRVTLRCSPRSGDLSVYWYQQSLDQGLQFLIQYYNGEERAKGNILERFSAQQFPDLHSELNLSSLELGDSALYFCASSEAPSTGGSEKLFFGSGTQLSVL.

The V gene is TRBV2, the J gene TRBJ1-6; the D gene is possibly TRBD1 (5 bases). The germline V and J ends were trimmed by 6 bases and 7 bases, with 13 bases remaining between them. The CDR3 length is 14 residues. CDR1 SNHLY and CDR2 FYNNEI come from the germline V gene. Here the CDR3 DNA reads TGTGCCAGCAGCCCTGGGGCTACGAATTCACCCCTCCACTTT. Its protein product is CASSPGATNSPLHF.

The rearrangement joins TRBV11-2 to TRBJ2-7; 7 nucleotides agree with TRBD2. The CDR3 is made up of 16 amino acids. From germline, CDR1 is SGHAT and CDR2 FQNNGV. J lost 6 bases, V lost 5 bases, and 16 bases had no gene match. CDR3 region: CASSLRALAAGGEQYF. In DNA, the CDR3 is TGTGCCAGCAGCCTCAGAGCCCTAGCGGCTGGGGGCGAGCAGTACTTC.

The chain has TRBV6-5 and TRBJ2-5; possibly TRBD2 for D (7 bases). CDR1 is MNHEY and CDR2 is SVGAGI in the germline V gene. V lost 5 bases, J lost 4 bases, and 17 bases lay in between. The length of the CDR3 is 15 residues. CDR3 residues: CASSPARGGIETQYF. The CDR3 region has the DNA TGTGCCAGCAGTCCCGCCAGGGGAGGGATAGAGACCCAGTACTTC.

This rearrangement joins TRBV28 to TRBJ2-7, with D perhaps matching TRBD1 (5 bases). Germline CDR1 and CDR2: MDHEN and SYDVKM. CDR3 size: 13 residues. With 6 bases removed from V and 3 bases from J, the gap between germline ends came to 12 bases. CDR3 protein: CASRGLTDYEQYF. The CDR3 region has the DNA TGTGCCAGCAGGGGTTTGACAGACTACGAGCAGTACTTC.

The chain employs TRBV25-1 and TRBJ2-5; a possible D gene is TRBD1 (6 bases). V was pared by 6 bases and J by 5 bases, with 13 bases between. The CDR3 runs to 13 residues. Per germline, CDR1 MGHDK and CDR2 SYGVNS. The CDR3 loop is CASSKQGGETQYF. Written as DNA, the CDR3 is TGTGCCAGCAGCAAACAGGGTGGGGAGACCCAGTACTTC.

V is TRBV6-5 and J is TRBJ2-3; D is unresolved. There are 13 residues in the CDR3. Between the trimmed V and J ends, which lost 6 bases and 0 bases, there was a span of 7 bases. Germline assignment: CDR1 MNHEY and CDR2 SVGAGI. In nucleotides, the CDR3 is TGTGCCAGCAGAGAAACTAGCACAGATACGCAGTATTTT. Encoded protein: CASRETSTDTQYF.

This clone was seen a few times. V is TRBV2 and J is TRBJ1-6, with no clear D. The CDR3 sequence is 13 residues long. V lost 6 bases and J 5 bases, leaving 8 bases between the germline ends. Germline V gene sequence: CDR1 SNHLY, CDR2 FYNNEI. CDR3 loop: CASRNKDNSPLHF. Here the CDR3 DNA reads TGTGCCAGCAGGAACAAAGATAATTCACCCCTCCACTTT.

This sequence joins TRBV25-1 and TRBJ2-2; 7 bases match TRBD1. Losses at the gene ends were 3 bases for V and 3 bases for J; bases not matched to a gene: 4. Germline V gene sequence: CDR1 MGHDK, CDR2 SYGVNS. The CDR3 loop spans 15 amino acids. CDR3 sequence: CASSDNTGDTGELFF. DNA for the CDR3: TGTGCCAGCAGTGACAACACAGGGGACACCGGGGAGCTGTTTTTT.

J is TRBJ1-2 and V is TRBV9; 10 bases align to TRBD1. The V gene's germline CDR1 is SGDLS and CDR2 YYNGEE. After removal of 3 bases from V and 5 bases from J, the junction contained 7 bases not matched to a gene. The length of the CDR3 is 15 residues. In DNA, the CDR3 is TGTGCCAGCAGCGAGACAGGGGGCGAAAGTTATGGCTACACCTTC. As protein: CASSETGGESYGYTF.

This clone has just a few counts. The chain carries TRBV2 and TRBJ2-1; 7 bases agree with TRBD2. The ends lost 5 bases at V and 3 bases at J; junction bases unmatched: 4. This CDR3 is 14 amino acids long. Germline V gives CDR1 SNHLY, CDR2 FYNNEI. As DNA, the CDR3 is TGTGCCAGCAGTCTACTAGCGAGCTACAATGAGCAGTTCTTC. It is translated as CASSLLASYNEQFF. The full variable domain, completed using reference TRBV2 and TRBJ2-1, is EPEVTQTPSHQVTQMGQEVILRCVPISNHLYFYWYRQILGQKVEFLVSFYNNEISEKSEIFDDQFSVERPDGSNFTLKIRSTKLEDSAMYFCASSLLASYNEQFFGPGTRLTVL.

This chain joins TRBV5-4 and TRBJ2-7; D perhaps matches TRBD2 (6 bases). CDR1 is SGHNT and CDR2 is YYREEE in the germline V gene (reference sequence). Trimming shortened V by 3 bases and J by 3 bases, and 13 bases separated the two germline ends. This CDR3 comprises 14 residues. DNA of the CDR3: TGTGCCAGCAGCTCTGGAGGGTTTCTCTACGAGCAGTACTTC. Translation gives CASSSGGFLYEQYF.

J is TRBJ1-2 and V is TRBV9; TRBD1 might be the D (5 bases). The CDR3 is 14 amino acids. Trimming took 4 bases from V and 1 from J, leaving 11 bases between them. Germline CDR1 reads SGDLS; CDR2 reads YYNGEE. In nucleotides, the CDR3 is TGTGCCAGCAGCCCTGTGGGGGGTAACTATGGCTACACCTTC. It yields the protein CASSPVGGNYGYTF.

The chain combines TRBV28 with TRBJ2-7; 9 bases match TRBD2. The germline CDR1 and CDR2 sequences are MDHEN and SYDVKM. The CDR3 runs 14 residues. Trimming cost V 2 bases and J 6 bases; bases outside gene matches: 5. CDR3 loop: CASSLRGGRGEQYF. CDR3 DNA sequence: TGTGCCAGCAGTTTAAGGGGCGGGAGGGGCGAGCAGTACTTC.

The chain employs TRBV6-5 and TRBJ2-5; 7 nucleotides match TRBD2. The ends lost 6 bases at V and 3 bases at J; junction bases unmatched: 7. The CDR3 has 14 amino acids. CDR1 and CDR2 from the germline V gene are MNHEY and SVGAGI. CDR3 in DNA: TGTGCCAGCAGCCACTTGGGAGGGAAAGAGACCCAGTACTTC. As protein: CASSHLGGKETQYF.

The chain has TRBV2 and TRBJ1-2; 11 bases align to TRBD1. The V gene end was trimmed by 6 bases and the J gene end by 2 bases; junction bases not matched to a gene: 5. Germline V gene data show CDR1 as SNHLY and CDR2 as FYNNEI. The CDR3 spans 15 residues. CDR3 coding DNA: TGTGCCAGCAGGGGGGGACAGGGGGAAAACTATGGCTACACCTTC. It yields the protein CASRGGQGENYGYTF.